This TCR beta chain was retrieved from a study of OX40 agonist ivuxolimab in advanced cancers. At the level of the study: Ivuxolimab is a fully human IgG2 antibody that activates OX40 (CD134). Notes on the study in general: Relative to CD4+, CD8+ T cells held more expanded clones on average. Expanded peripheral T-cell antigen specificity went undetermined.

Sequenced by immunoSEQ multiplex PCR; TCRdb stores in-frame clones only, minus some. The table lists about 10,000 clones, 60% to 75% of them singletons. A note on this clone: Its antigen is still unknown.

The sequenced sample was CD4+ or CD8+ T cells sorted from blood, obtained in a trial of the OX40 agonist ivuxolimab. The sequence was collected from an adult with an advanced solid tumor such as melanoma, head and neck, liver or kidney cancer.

The CDR3 bases are TGTGCCAGCAGCCCCACAGGAGTCACCGGGGAGCTGTTTTTT. Its protein product is CASSPTGVTGELFF. The J gene is TRBJ2-2, the V gene TRBV6-4, with TRBD1 as a possible D gene (5 bases). The germline gives CDR1 MRHNA, CDR2 SNTAGT. This CDR3 has 14 amino acids. Trimming left V 6 bases short and J 4 bases short, with 12 bases between.